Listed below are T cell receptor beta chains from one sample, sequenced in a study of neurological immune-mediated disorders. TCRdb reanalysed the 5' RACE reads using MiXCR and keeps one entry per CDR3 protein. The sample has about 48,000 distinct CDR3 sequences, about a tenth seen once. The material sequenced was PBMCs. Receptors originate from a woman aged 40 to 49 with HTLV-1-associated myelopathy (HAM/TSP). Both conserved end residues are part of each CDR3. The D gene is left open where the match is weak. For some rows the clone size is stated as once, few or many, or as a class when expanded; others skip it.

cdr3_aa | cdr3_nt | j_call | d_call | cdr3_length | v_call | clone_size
CASSQDWRLAGGPDTGELFF | TGTGCCAGCAGCCAAGATTGGAGACTAGCGGGGGGGCCGGACACCGGGGAGCTGTTTTTT | TRBJ2-2 | TRBD2 | 20 | TRBV3-1 | many
CASTSDGTVQETQYF | TGTGCCAGCACCTCAGACGGGACAGTCCAAGAGACCCAGTACTTC | TRBJ2-5 | TRBD1 | 15 | TRBV6-6 | many
CAIGTGLSSGANVLTF | TGTGCCATCGGGACAGGTCTGAGCTCTGGGGCCAACGTCCTGACTTTC | TRBJ2-6 | TRBD1 | 16 | TRBV10-3 | many
CASSLEAGRGIYTF | TGCGCCAGCAGCTTGGAAGCAGGGAGGGGGATCTACACCTTC | TRBJ1-2 | NA | 14 | TRBV5-1 | many
CATRAGYSNQPQHF | TGTGCCACTCGGGCGGGGTACAGCAATCAGCCCCAGCATTTT | TRBJ1-5 | NA | 14 | TRBV10-3 | many
CASSVEAYSTDTQYF | TGTGCCAGCAGCGTAGAGGCGTATAGCACAGATACGCAGTATTTT | TRBJ2-3 | NA | 15 | TRBV9 | NA
CASSLGHNQPQHF | TGTGCCAGCAGCTTAGGACACAATCAGCCCCAGCATTTT | TRBJ1-5 | NA | 13 | TRBV5-6 | many
CASSLHIGVFFNEQFF | TGTGCCAGCAGCCTACATATAGGGGTTTTTTTCAATGAGCAGTTCTTC | TRBJ2-1 | NA | 16 | TRBV6-6 | once
CATSAGGQGVYEQYF | TGTGCCACCAGTGCCGGGGGACAGGGGGTCTACGAGCAGTACTTC | TRBJ2-7 | TRBD1 | 15 | TRBV24-1 | many
CASSSVQGVSYEQYF | TGTGCCAGCAGTTCCGTGCAGGGGGTCTCCTACGAGCAGTACTTC | TRBJ2-7 | TRBD1 | 15 | TRBV12-3/TRBV12-4 | many
CASSTRGIDTQYF | TGTGCCAGCAGTACCAGGGGGATAGATACGCAGTATTTT | TRBJ2-3 | TRBD1 | 13 | TRBV12-3/TRBV12-4 | many
CASSTHKEWGLDYGYTF | TGTGCCAGCAGCACTCACAAGGAGTGGGGGCTTGACTATGGCTACACCTTC | TRBJ1-2 | NA | 17 | TRBV4-2 | many
CSASRLAGGREQFF | TGCAGTGCTTCAAGACTAGCGGGGGGGCGGGAGCAGTTCTTC | TRBJ2-1 | TRBD2 | 14 | TRBV20-1 | many
CSAIEGAKNIQYF | TGCAGTGCTATAGAGGGAGCCAAAAACATTCAGTACTTC | TRBJ2-4 | NA | 13 | TRBV20-1 | NA
CASSMGSRGDYEQYF | TGTGCCAGCAGCATGGGGTCTAGAGGGGACTACGAGCAGTACTTC | TRBJ2-7 | NA | 15 | TRBV7-8 | many
CASSLDPGTLQETQYF | TGTGCCAGCAGCTTGGACCCCGGGACATTACAAGAGACCCAGTACTTC | TRBJ2-5 | NA | 16 | TRBV5-5 | many
CATSVQGYGEQYF | TGTGCCACCAGTGTTCAGGGGTACGGCGAGCAGTACTTC | TRBJ2-7 | NA | 13 | TRBV24-1 | few
CASSPPYFF | TGTGCCAGCAGCCCCCCCTACTTCTTC | TRBJ2-1 | NA | 9 | TRBV12-3/TRBV12-4 | many
CASSRYNAGRLYNEQFF | TGTGCCAGCAGCCGATACAACGCCGGACGGCTCTACAATGAGCAGTTCTTC | TRBJ2-1 | NA | 17 | TRBV7-2 | many
CASSFGSGNTIYF | TGTGCCAGCAGTTTTGGTTCTGGAAACACCATATATTTT | TRBJ1-3 | NA | 13 | TRBV28 | many
CASSLKGQGVHEQYF | TGTGCCAGCAGTTTAAAGGGACAGGGTGTTCACGAGCAGTACTTC | TRBJ2-7 | TRBD1 | 15 | TRBV12-3/TRBV12-4 | many
CASSSTGGSSFGQPQHF | TGTGCCAGCAGCTCGACAGGGGGCTCGTCATTCGGCCAGCCCCAGCATTTT | TRBJ1-5 | TRBD1 | 17 | TRBV12-3/TRBV12-4 | many
CASSRDRRRETQYF | TGTGCCAGCAGCCGGGACAGGCGGCGAGAGACCCAGTACTTC | TRBJ2-5 | TRBD1 | 14 | TRBV11-2 | once
CSASPSIYNEQFF | TGCAGTGCTAGTCCTAGCATTTACAATGAGCAGTTCTTC | TRBJ2-1 | NA | 13 | TRBV20-1 | many
CASSLNAAQPQHF | TGTGCCAGCAGCTTAAACGCGGCTCAGCCCCAGCATTTT | TRBJ1-5 | NA | 13 | TRBV7-3 | many
CASSRRGAQTEAFF | TGTGCCAGCAGCCGACGGGGGGCGCAAACTGAAGCTTTCTTT | TRBJ1-1 | NA | 14 | TRBV3-1 | many
CASINRGRKNTGELFF | TGTGCCAGCATCAACAGAGGACGGAAGAACACCGGGGAGCTGTTTTTT | TRBJ2-2 | NA | 16 | TRBV6-2/TRBV6-3 | many
CSVEQGTNYGYTF | TGCAGCGTTGAACAGGGTACTAACTATGGCTACACCTTC | TRBJ1-2 | NA | 13 | TRBV29-1 | few
CASQDRALGSSTGELFF | TGCGCCAGCCAGGACAGGGCCTTAGGTTCCAGCACCGGGGAGCTGTTTTTT | TRBJ2-2 | TRBD1 | 17 | TRBV4-3 | many
CASSQDGRDRNNEQFF | TGCGCCAGCAGCCAAGATGGGAGGGACAGGAACAATGAGCAGTTCTTC | TRBJ2-1 | NA | 16 | TRBV4-3 | many
CATSDLGGSTDTQYF | TGTGCCACCAGTGATTTGGGGGGGAGCACAGATACGCAGTATTTT | TRBJ2-3 | NA | 15 | TRBV24-1 | many
CASPGASSYNEQFF | TGTGCCAGCCCCGGAGCCTCCTCCTACAATGAGCAGTTCTTC | TRBJ2-1 | NA | 14 | TRBV2 | many
CASSHPRGQPNSIQYF | TGTGCCAGCAGCCACCCCCGGGGGCAGCCCAACTCCATTCAGTACTTC | TRBJ2-4 | NA | 16 | TRBV3-1 | many